This TCR beta chain came from a study of cytotoxic CD8 clonotypes in ibrutinib-treated CLL. The overall study: Timing of response sample collection was a median roughly twelve months after treatment start, with a range of 6 to 36. General observations from the study: Relative to age-matched healthy donors, clonality at baseline was higher, and it tracked circulating CD8+ T-cell counts. Treatment saw public clonotypes, which were uncommon, either contract or stay stable. Clonality climbed at ibrutinib response, then dropped toward baseline at progression.

The repertoire was sequenced with immunoSEQ multiplex PCR; TCRdb's copy has only in-frame clones and lacks some. Seen here are around 70,000 clones, around 65% observed once, and the top ten hold around 5.8%. The V gene lost 5 bases and the J gene lost 1 base, with 9 bases spanning the gap. Germline assignment: CDR1 MDHEN and CDR2 SYDVKM. This CDR3 has 13 residues. As to this clone: The antigen is not known.

The clonotype comes from a human donor with chronic lymphocytic leukemia. The specimen was PBMCs, collected after 12 months of ibrutinib treatment. The chain links TRBV28 to TRBJ2-7; maybe TRBD1 (5 bases). This CDR3 reads CASSIDSSYEQYF. The CDR3 region has the DNA TGTGCCAGCAGTATAGACAGTTCCTACGAGCAGTACTTC.